This TCR beta chain comes out of a study of T cells after yellow fever vaccination. Findings and caveats of the study: The study re-detected most primary-vaccination clones after the booster (roughly 96% CD4, approximately 87% CD8).

Synthesis of TCR cDNA relied on 5'RACE template switching, which attached a universal primer site and UMIs. TCRdb ran MiXCR on the 5' RACE reads and lists one entry per CDR3 protein. The data show 500,000 to 650,000 distinct CDR3 sequences, less than 20% seen once. This clonotype was seen more than once but under ten times. Its antigen remains unknown. The V gene's germline CDR1 is SGHTA and CDR2 FQGTGA. Trimming removed 7 bases at V and 1 base at J, with 10 bases between. The CDR3 runs to 13 residues. The sequenced sample was PBMCs, obtained around 5 days after the first yellow fever vaccination. This chain links TRBV7-3 with TRBJ1-1; D remains unclear. This sequence originates from a man between 18 and 29 years old who received the YFV17D yellow fever vaccine. The CDR3 DNA reads as TGTGCCAGCAAAAGAGGAGGGAACACTGAAGCTTTCTTT. This encodes CASKRGGNTEAFF.